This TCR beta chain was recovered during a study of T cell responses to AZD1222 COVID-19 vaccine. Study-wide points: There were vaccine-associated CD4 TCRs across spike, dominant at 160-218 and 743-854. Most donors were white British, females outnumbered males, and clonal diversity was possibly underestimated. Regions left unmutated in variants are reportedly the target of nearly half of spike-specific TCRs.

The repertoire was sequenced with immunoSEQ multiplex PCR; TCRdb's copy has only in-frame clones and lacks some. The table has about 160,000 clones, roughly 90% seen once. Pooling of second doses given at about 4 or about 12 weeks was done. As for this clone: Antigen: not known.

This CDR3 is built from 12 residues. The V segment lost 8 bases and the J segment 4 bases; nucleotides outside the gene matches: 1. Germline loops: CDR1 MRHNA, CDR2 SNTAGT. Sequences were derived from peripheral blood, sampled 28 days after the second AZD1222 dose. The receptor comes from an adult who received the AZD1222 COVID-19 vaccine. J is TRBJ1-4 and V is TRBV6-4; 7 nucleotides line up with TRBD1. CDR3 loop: CASGTDNEKLFF. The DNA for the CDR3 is TGTGCCAGCGGGACAGATAATGAAAAACTGTTTTTT.